This T cell receptor (beta chain) was captured in a study of cytomegalovirus exposure and HLA in healthy donors. V lost 0 bases and J lost 3, with 10 bases in between. CDR1 and CDR2 (germline): SGHRS, YFSETQ. This CDR3 spans 15 amino acids. PCR primers comprised 60 Vbeta and 13 Jbeta primers. Assay used: immunoSEQ multiplex PCR; TCRdb lists only in-frame clones, some missing. This table has 150,000 or so clones, roughly 80% appearing once. Regarding the study as a whole: In a later analysis, the majority of CMV-associated beta chains seemingly showed HLA restriction. Later analysis placed DRB1 highest and HLA-C lowest in TCR association rates, which differed by HLA locus. In an earlier analysis, productive rearrangement rates for most beta V segments clustered near 87% or 30%.

Points on this clone: The antigen remains unidentified.

The chain uses TRBV5-1 and TRBJ2-1; D gene unclear. The TCR was taken from a woman between 40 and 50 years old in good health and CMV-seronegative. Sequencing was carried out using PBMCs. In DNA, the CDR3 is TGCGCCAGCAGCTTGGCCCTCTTCGTCTACAATGAGCAGTTCTTC. It codes for CASSLALFVYNEQFF.